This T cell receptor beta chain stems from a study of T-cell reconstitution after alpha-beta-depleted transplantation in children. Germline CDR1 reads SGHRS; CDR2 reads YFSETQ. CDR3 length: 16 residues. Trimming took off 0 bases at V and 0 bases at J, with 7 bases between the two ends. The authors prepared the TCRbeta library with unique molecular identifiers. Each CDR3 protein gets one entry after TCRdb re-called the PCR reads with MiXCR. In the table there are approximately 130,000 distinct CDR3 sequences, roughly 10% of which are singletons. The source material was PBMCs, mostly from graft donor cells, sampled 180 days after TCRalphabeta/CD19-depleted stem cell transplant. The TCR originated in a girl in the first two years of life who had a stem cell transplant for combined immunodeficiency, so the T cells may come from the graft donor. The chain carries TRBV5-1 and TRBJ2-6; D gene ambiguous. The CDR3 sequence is CASSLAVASGANVLTF. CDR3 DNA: TGCGCCAGCAGCTTGGCTGTTGCCTCTGGGGCCAACGTCCTGACTTTC.